The clone carrying this T cell receptor (beta chain) was detected only once. Its antigen remains unidentified. The data derive from a study of identical twins. CDR3 length equals 11 residues. V was shortened by 5 bases and J by 7 bases, with 9 bases between the two germline ends. The germline gives CDR1 MGHDK, CDR2 SYGVNS. TCRdb redid the calling of the 5' RACE reads with MiXCR, one entry per CDR3 protein. The repertoire holds more than 400,000 distinct CDR3 sequences, with 15% as singletons. Study outcomes and limitations: Conclusions leaned on cross-sectional statistical analysis and did not track the same donors over time. In cord blood, abundant beta clonotypes had fewer insertions; memory showed no trend.

These records were also assigned to another study, of yellow fever vaccine responses in identical twins.

This chain connects TRBV25-1 to TRBJ2-7, with D perhaps TRBD2 (6 bases). The clonotype comes from a woman between 18 and 29 years old in good health. Specimen: CD4+ T cells sorted from blood. The CDR3 region has the DNA TGTGCCAGCAGTCGGGAGTTAGAGCAGTACTTC. Amino acid sequence: CASSRELEQYF.